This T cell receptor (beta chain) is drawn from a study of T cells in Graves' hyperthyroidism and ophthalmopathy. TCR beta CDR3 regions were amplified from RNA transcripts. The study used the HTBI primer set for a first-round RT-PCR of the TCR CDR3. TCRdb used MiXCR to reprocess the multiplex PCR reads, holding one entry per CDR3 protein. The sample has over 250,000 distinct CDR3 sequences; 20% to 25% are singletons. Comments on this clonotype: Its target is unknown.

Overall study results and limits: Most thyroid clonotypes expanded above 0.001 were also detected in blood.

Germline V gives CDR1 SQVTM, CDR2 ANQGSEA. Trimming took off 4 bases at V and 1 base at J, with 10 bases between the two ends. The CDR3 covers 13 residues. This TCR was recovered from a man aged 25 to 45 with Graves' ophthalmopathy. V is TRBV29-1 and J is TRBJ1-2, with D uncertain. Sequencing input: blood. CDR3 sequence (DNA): TGCAGCGTTGGGCAGCTGGATAACTATGGCTACACCTTC. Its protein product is CSVGQLDNYGYTF.